This TCR beta chain was recovered during a study of blood T cell repertoires in COVID-19. Across the whole study: T cells, B-cell-depleted T cells, or PBMCs provided the cDNA or gDNA that served as material.

V was clipped by 5 bases and J by 2 bases, with 15 bases between them. CDR1 is MDHEN and CDR2 is SYDVKM in the germline V gene. The CDR3 is 15 residues long. Original processing notes: Estimates of nucleated cell counts were drawn from the amplification of reference gene primers. This table comes from immunoSEQ multiplex PCR, and its TCRdb copy is limited to in-frame clones, with some not included. V, J and clone size are those of that table, while D and trimming were read from the DNA. The repertoire holds roughly 43,000 clones, approximately 84% seen once, with about 13% in the top ten. Input material: peripheral blood. The genes are TRBV28 and TRBJ1-2; a weak D match, TRBD1 (6 bases). The TCR comes from a woman in her 70s in a cohort sampled during active COVID-19. Here the CDR3 reads CASSSLGAVNYGYTF. CDR3 bases: TGTGCCAGCAGTAGCCTGGGGGCGGTGAACTATGGCTACACCTTC.